This T cell receptor (beta chain) derives from a study of beta chain features in type 1 diabetes. Study summary: No age, gender or cell yield differences were seen between patients and healthy donors.

Notes on this clone: Its antigen is unidentified.

The investigators reverse transcribed all of the isolated RNA, so they sequenced expressed TCRB transcripts. The method was immunoSEQ multiplex PCR; TCRdb's version includes in-frame clones alone and lacks a portion of them. In the table there are about 660,000 clones, around 15% of which are singletons. Broader study findings: The naive, central memory and Treg TCRB repertoires showed an apparent similarity that was greater among patients than among healthy donors. Shortening that was moderate but significant affected the TCRB CDR3s of Type 1 diabetes patients in all four CD4+ subsets. No resolution was reached here on whether HLA type influences TCRB rearrangement.

This CDR3 is 15 amino acids long. Trimming left V 4 bases short and J 2 bases short, with 9 bases between. In germline, CDR1 is SGHTA, CDR2 FQGNSA. This clonotype was sampled from a young man with type 1 diabetes. The sequenced sample was naive CD4+ T cells from blood. The J gene is TRBJ2-6, the V gene TRBV7-2; no firm D call. Here the CDR3 DNA reads TGTGCCAGCAGCTCCTCCTTCGCTGGGGCCAACGTCCTGACTTTC. This codes for CASSSSFAGANVLTF.